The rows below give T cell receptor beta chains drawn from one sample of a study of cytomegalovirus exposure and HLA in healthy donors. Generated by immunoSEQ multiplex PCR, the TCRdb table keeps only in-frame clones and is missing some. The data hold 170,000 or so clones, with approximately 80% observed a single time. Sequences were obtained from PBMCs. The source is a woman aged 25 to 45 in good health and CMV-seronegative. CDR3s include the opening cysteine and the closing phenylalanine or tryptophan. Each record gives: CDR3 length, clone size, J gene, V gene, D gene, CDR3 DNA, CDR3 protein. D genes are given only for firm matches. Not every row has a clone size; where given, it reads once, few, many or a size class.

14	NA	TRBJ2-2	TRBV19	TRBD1	TGTGCCAGTAAACAGGGGCAGGCTCCGGGGGAGCTGTTTTTT	CASKQGQAPGELFF
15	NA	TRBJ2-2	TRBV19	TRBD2	TGTGCCAGTAGTGGACTAGCGGGTTGGACCGGGGAGCTGTTTTTT	CASSGLAGWTGELFF
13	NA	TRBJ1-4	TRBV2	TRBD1	TGTGCCACGAACCGGGACAGCAATGAAAAACTGTTTTTT	CATNRDSNEKLFF
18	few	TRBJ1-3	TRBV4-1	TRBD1	TGCGCCAGCAGCCAAGATAGGGGACAGGAGTTCTCTGGAAACACCATATATTTT	CASSQDRGQEFSGNTIYF
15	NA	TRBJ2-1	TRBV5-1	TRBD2	TGCGCCAGCAGCCTAGGGACTAGCGGGGACAATGAGCAGTTCTTC	CASSLGTSGDNEQFF
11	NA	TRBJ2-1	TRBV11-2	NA	TGTGCCAGCAGCTTGTCGAATGAGCAGTTCTTC	CASSLSNEQFF
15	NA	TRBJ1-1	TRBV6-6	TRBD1	TGTGCCAGCAGTCCACAGGGGGCCATGAACACTGAAGCTTTCTTT	CASSPQGAMNTEAFF
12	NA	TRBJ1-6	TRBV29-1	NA	TGCAGCGTCGTGACCACAGGGTATCTCCTCCACTTT	CSVVTTGYLLHF
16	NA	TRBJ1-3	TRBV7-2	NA	TGTGCCAGCAGCCGTTTGGTTGGGGGGTCTGGAAACACCATATATTTT	CASSRLVGGSGNTIYF
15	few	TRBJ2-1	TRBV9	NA	TGTGCCAGCAGCGTAGAGCTGGGGGGAGTAGTGGAGCAGTTCTTC	CASSVELGGVVEQFF
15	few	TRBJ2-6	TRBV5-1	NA	TGCGCCAGCAGCTTGGGGACATCTGGGGCCAACGTCCTGACTTTC	CASSLGTSGANVLTF
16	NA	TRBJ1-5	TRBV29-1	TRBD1	TGCAGCGTTGCTGGGCTCCAGGGGGGTGGCAATCAGCCCCAGCATTTT	CSVAGLQGGGNQPQHF
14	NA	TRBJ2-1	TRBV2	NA	TGTGCCAGCATTGAATATTCCTCCTACAATGAGCAGTTCTTC	CASIEYSSYNEQFF
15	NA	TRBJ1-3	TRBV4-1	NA	TGCGCCAGCAGCCAAGATGTCGGCTCTGGAAACACCATATATTTT	CASSQDVGSGNTIYF
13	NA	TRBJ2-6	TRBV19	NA	TGTGCCAGTAGCTTCTCTGGGGCCAACGTCCTGACTTTC	CASSFSGANVLTF
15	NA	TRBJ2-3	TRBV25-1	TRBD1	TGTGCCAGCAGTGTCTTGGGGACAGGGGCTGATACGCAGTATTTT	CASSVLGTGADTQYF
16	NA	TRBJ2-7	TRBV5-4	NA	TGTGCCAGCAGCTTCGGCGGGGCTGGAAGCTCCTACGAGCAGTACTTC	CASSFGGAGSSYEQYF
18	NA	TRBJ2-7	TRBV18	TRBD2	TGTGCCAGCTCACCACCGGGTCTAGCGGGGGGAAAATCCTACGAGCAGTACTTC	CASSPPGLAGGKSYEQYF
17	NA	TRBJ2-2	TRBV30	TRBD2	TGTGCCTGGAGTATCAGTCGGACTAGCGGGAGGACCGGGGAGCTGTTTTTT	CAWSISRTSGRTGELFF
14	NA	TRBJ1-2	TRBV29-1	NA	TGCAGCGTTGAAGATAGAGGCAGAAACTATGGCTACACCTTC	CSVEDRGRNYGYTF
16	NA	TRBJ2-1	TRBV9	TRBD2	TGTGCCAGCAGCGTTCCAGCGGGGGGGCCTTTCAATGAGCAGTTCTTC	CASSVPAGGPFNEQFF
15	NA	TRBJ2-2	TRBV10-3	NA	TGTGCCATCAGATCGGCAGGGCCTTACACCGGGGAGCTGTTTTTT	CAIRSAGPYTGELFF
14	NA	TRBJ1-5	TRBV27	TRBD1	TGTGCCAGCAGCAGCGACAGGGGGAACCAGCCCCAGCATTTT	CASSSDRGNQPQHF
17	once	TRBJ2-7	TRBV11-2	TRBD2	TGTGCCAGCAGCTTTCGTCGGCTAGCTAGCGGGAGCTACGAGCAGTACTTC	CASSFRRLASGSYEQYF
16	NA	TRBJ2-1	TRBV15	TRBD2	TGTGCCACCAGCAGGACATTAGCGGGAGGGGGGGATGAGCAGTTCTTC	CATSRTLAGGGDEQFF
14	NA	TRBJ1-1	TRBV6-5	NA	TGTGCCAGCAGTCTGCTGACGGGGAACACTGAAGCTTTCTTT	CASSLLTGNTEAFF
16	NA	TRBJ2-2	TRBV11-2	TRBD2	TGTGCCAGCAGCTTAGCACTAGCGGGGAACACCGGGGAGCTGTTTTTT	CASSLALAGNTGELFF
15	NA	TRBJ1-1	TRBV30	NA	TGTGCCTGGAGTGTACTGGGCAACAGGAACACTGAAGCTTTCTTT	CAWSVLGNRNTEAFF
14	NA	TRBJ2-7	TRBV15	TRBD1	TGTGCCACCAGGGGGACAGGGGGGTCCTACGAGCAGTACTTC	CATRGTGGSYEQYF
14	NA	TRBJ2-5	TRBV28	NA	TGTGCCAGCAGTTTCGGCAGGGTCAGAGAGACCCAGTACTTC	CASSFGRVRETQYF
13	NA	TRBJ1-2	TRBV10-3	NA	TGTGCCATCAGTGAGTCGCAGGGCTATGGCTACACCTTC	CAISESQGYGYTF
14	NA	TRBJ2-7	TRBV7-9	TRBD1	TGTGCCAGCAGCTTTTCGGACAGGGGTCACGAGCAGTACTTC	CASSFSDRGHEQYF
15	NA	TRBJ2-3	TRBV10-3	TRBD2	TGTGCCATCAGGGAGGAGCGGGAGAGCACAGATACGCAGTATTTT	CAIREERESTDTQYF
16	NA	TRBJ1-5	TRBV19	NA	TGTGCCAGTAGAGGCCAGGGGATAATGTTAGGTCAGCCCCAGCATTTT	CASRGQGIMLGQPQHF
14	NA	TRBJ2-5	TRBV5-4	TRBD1	TGTGCCAGCAGCCCTCAAACAGGGGCCGAGACCCAGTACTTC	CASSPQTGAETQYF
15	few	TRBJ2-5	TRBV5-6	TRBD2	TGTGCCAGCAGCAGCTACGGGGGGGGCGGAGAGACCCAGTACTTC	CASSSYGGGGETQYF
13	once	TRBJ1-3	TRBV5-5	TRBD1	TGTGCCAGCAGCGTAGGACAGGGATGGGCCATATATTTT	CASSVGQGWAIYF
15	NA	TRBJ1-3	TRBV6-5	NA	TGTGCCAGCAGTTCCTGGGGGGGGTCGGGAAACACCATATATTTT	CASSSWGGSGNTIYF
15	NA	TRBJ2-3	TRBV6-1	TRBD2	TGTGCCAGCAGTGAAACGAGACTAGCAACAGATACGCAGTATTTT	CASSETRLATDTQYF
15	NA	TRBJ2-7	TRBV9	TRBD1	TGTGCCAGCAGCGTAGAAGGGACAGAAATCCACGAGCAGTACTTC	CASSVEGTEIHEQYF